Below, one T cell receptor beta chain is given with its context. Its antigen is as yet unknown. The data derive from a study of shared clonotypes between healthy human individuals. About the research overall: Participating donors consisted of two women and a few men aged 18 to 49. The study's findings and limits: Compared with clonotypes that all four donors shared, non-shared clonotypes had lower generation probabilities. Collection of samples was limited to blood; tissue repertoires likely differ.

Repertoires were generated with immunoSEQ multiplex PCR, while TCRdb's copy carries only in-frame clones and drops some. The data show some 2,400,000 clones, nearly 97% seen once. V lost 4 bases, J lost 1 base, and 4 bases stayed unmatched. Germline assignment: CDR1 SNHLY and CDR2 FYNNEI. CDR3 length: 16 residues. The sequence came from a man aged 18-30 years in good health. The material sequenced was naive CD4+ T cells sorted from blood. Subset given: CD45RA+ positively selected. This rearrangement joins TRBV2 to TRBJ2-2; 9 bases map to TRBD1. Here the CDR3 reads CASSVGTGLNTGELFF. CDR3 DNA sequence: TGTGCCAGCAGTGTCGGGACAGGGCTGAACACCGGGGAGCTGTTTTTT. Combining the CDR3 with reference TRBV2 and TRBJ2-2 gives the whole variable domain EPEVTQTPSHQVTQMGQEVILRCVPISNHLYFYWYRQILGQKVEFLVSFYNNEISEKSEIFDDQFSVERPDGSNFTLKIRSTKLEDSAMYFCASSVGTGLNTGELFFGEGSRLTVL.